These 10 T cell receptor beta chains were all obtained from the same sample, sequenced in a study of CD8 T cells in Susac syndrome. Random hexamers were used to reverse transcribe an amount of about 0.45 to 1 ug RNA. Via MiXCR, TCRdb re-called the immunoSEQ multiplex PCR reads, giving one row per CDR3 protein. The top ten hold 0.3% of the sample, which has some 94,000 distinct CDR3 sequences, about 95% seen once. Sequences were obtained from CD4+ T cells from PBMCs. All receptors derive from a human donor with Susac syndrome.

This clonotype is a singleton in its sample. V gene TRBV7-2 combines with J gene TRBJ2-1, with 9 bases fitting TRBD1. The CDR3 is 15 residues long. CDR1 SGHTA and CDR2 FQGNSA come from the germline V gene. The V segment lost 5 bases and the J segment 4 bases; nucleotides outside the gene matches: 6. The CDR3 DNA reads as TGTGCCAGCAGCAGCCGGGACAGGGAATACAATGAGCAGTTCTTC. This sequence encodes CASSSRDREYNEQFF.

The gene calls are TRBV29-1 and TRBJ2-5; D perhaps matches TRBD1 (5 bases). Germline CDR1 is SQVTM and CDR2 is ANQGSEA. Trimming removed 8 bases at V and 3 bases at J, with 19 bases between. CDR3 length: 14 residues. CDR3 protein: CSTESGFLEETQYF. The CDR3 DNA sequence: TGCAGCACGGAATCAGGGTTCCTAGAAGAGACCCAGTACTTC.

The chain joins TRBV12-3 or TRBV12-4 to TRBJ2-3, with a weak D call TRBD2 (6 bases). The germline V and J ends were trimmed by 3 bases and 5 bases, with 15 bases remaining between them. CDR3 length: 15 residues. The CDR3 here is CASSFGGAGRDTQYF. The CDR3 DNA reads TGTGCCAGCAGTTTTGGTGGGGCCGGGAGAGATACGCAGTATTTT.

The V and J genes are TRBV7-8 and TRBJ1-5; D is possibly TRBD1 (6 bases). V lost 2 bases and J 7 bases, leaving 15 bases between the germline ends. Germline V lookup: CDR1 SGHVS, CDR2 FQNEAQ. The CDR3 has 15 residues. The CDR3 bases are TGTGCCAGCAGCTTATACAGGGAGAGGAAACAGCCCCAGCATTTT. It specifies CASSLYRERKQPQHF.

The chain carries TRBV14 and TRBJ2-5; maybe TRBD2 (6 bases). Germline V gives CDR1 SGHDN, CDR2 FVKESK. This CDR3 has 16 amino acids. V gave up 0 bases and J gave up 4 bases, with 15 bases separating them. CDR3 coding DNA: TGTGCCAGCAGCCAAGACCCGGGACTGCCGGTAGAGACCCAGTACTTC. As protein: CASSQDPGLPVETQYF.

The V call is TRBV27, the J call TRBJ2-7; perhaps TRBD1 as D (5 bases). The CDR3 spans 14 residues. Germline CDR1 and CDR2: MNHEY and SMNVEV (reference sequence). Trimming cost V 5 bases and J 0 bases, with 11 bases left between them. CDR3 DNA: TGTGCCAGCAGTCCTAAACAGGACTCCTACGAGCAGTACTTC. Translated: CASSPKQDSYEQYF.

The chain combines TRBV7-9 with TRBJ2-7; D remains unclear. Germline V gene data show CDR1 as SEHNR and CDR2 as FQNEAQ (reference sequence). The CDR3 covers 12 residues. The V and J ends lost 5 bases and 9 bases respectively, with 14 bases between them. CDR3 coding DNA: TGTGCCAGCAGCCTCGACACGGTATGGCAGTACTTC. Its protein is CASSLDTVWQYF. The variable domain in full, completed from reference TRBV7-9 and TRBJ2-7, reads DTGVSQNPRHKITKRGQNVTFRCDPISEHNRLYWYRQTLGQGPEFLTYFQNEAQLEKSRLLSDRFSAERPKGSFSTLEIQRTEQGDSAMYLCASSLDTVWQYFGPGTRLTVT.

This clonotype was detected once. The rearrangement links TRBV12-3 or TRBV12-4 to TRBJ1-5; possible D gene TRBD1, 6 bases. The germline V and J ends were trimmed by 2 bases and 7 bases, with 9 bases remaining between them. The CDR3 consists of 13 residues. CDR3 loop: CASSLSQGQPQHF. The CDR3 DNA sequence: TGTGCCAGCAGTTTAAGCCAGGGGCAGCCCCAGCATTTT.

The J gene is TRBJ2-3, the V gene TRBV6-2 or TRBV6-3; maybe TRBD1 (5 bases). This CDR3 is built from 11 residues. Germline values: CDR1 MNHEY, CDR2 SVGEGT. V lost 7 bases and J lost 5, with 7 bases in between. The CDR3 spells CASTDRDTQYF. CDR3 sequence (DNA): TGTGCCAGCACTGACAGAGATACGCAGTATTTT.

The rearrangement uses TRBV28 and TRBJ2-2; D unclear. The CDR3 sequence is 14 residues long. Trimming took off 6 bases at V and 1 base at J, with 9 bases between the two ends. Germline lookup yields CDR1 MDHEN and CDR2 SYDVKM. CDR3 DNA: TGTGCCAGCAGCTTGGCGTGGAACACCGGGGAGCTGTTTTTT. Protein: CASSLAWNTGELFF.